This T cell receptor beta chain originates from a study of blood T cell repertoires in COVID-19. Study overall: Samples representing acute and convalescent COVID-19 were sourced from the United States, Italy and Spain. PBMCs, B-cell-depleted T cells, or T cells were the source of the cDNA or gDNA that made up the material.

Germline V gives CDR1 SGHRS, CDR2 YFSETQ. V lost 3 bases, J lost 5 bases, and 14 bases lay in between. This CDR3 comprises 14 residues. This clone was seen a single time. Sequencing was performed with immunoSEQ multiplex PCR; in TCRdb, only in-frame clones are kept and a portion is missing. The top ten hold 16% of the sample, which has some 38,000 clones, roughly three quarters seen once. This clonotype was obtained from an older man with acute or convalescent COVID-19. The chain joins TRBV5-1 to TRBJ2-5; a weak D match, TRBD1 (5 bases). Source material: peripheral blood. Here the CDR3 reads CASSSLQARETQYF. CDR3 DNA: TGCGCCAGCAGCTCGCTACAGGCTCGGGAGACCCAGTACTTC. Using reference TRBV5-1 and TRBJ2-5 for the parts outside the CDR3, the full variable domain is KAGVTQTPRYLIKTRGQQVTLSCSPISGHRSVSWYQQTPGQGLQFLFEYFSETQRNKGNFPGRFSGRQFSNSRSEMNVSTLELGDSALYLCASSSLQARETQYFGPGTRLLVL.